This T cell receptor beta chain was identified during a study of T cell repertoires in cytomegalovirus infection. Study-wide background: Through public TCR beta signatures, both CMV infection and matching HLA type were indicated.

One entry per CDR3 protein, called by TCRdb with MiXCR from the reads. The sample includes around 320,000 distinct CDR3 sequences, more than 9% of them seen just once. Germline V lookup: CDR1 DFQATT, CDR2 SNEGSKA (reference sequence). The CDR3 consists of 11 residues. V lost 6 bases and J lost 9, with 12 bases in between. The receptor comes from a human donor in good health (CMV status not recorded). Some clones in this sample may be carry-over from other donors' samples. V gene TRBV20-1 combines with J gene TRBJ1-5; D not certain. The sample taken for sequencing was PBMCs. CDR3 bases: TGCAGTGCAGGGCCTCGATTGCCCCAGCATTTT. Its protein is CSAGPRLPQHF.